The subject of this entry is one T cell receptor (beta chain). Its antigen is unknown. TCRdb independently ran MiXCR on the RACE reads; one entry per CDR3 protein. The repertoire holds 180,000 or so distinct CDR3 sequences, with more than 25% as singletons. The record originates from a study of human T cells and chemical hapten exposure. Study in general: Sensitization applied 2% DPC to roughly 2 cm by roughly 2 cm of upper inner arm skin. Minor pooled library volume differences mainly drove per-sample TCR yield variation.

Study observations and caveats: Compared to controls, expanded TCRs made significantly more large clusters of similar CDR3s. TCRs exceeding a frequency of 1 in 1000 stayed unchanged under DPC sensitization.

Time point noted: pre-sensitization, week 0. Regarding treatment: therapeutic diphenylcyclopropenone sensitization with weekly scalp DPC. Germline loops: CDR1 SQVTM, CDR2 ANQGSEA. V was clipped by 6 bases and J by 4 bases, with 12 bases between them. The CDR3 loop spans 12 amino acids. The source material was whole blood, sampled in connection with sensitization to the hapten diphenylcyclopropenone (DPC). The TCR comes from a woman in her twenties or thirties with alopecia areata. Some clones in this sample may be carry-over from other donors' samples. The V and J genes are TRBV29-1 and TRBJ1-1, with unresolved D. Here the CDR3 reads CSVYEGGTEAFF. Here the CDR3 DNA reads TGCAGCGTCTACGAGGGCGGCACTGAAGCTTTCTTT.